Sequencing of this TCR beta chain was carried out in a study of T cell responses to AZD1222 COVID-19 vaccine. Produced via immunoSEQ multiplex PCR; TCRdb's table is partial and in-frame only. The sample shows under 140,000 clones, 87% of them seen only once. The germline V gene encodes CDR1 SEHNR and CDR2 FQNEAQ (reference sequence). CDR3 length: 14 residues. The J segment lost 5 bases and the V segment lost 6 bases, leaving 6 bases of the junction unmatched. Turning to this clone: Its antigen is currently unknown.

Findings and limits, study-wide: Close to half of spike-specific TCRs reportedly recognize unmutated variant regions.

Material: peripheral blood, obtained on day 0 of AZD1222 vaccination. The receptor was isolated from an adult in good health. The V call is TRBV7-9, the J call TRBJ2-1; 8 nucleotides line up with TRBD2. CDR3 DNA sequence: TGTGCCAGCAGGTACGGAGCGGGGGACAATGAGCAGTTCTTC. Protein: CASRYGAGDNEQFF.